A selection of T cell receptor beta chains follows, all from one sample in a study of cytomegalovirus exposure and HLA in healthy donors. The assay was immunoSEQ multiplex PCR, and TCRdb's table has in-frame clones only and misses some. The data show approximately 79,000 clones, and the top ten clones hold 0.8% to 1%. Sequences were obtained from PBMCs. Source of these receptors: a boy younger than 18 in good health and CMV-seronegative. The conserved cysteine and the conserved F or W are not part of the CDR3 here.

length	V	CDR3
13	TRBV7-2	ASSYNSGIRWAQY
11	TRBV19	ASSALTGNEQY
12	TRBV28	ASTLGTVNTEAF
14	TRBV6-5	ASSYSTGGVSYEQY
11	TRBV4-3	ASSQGRNTEAF
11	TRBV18	ASSPPTEETQY
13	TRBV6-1	ASSNRDRGTDTQY
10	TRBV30	AWGGLGPEAF
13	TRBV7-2	ASSKNAGESYEQY
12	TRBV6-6	ASSSQGQGLDYT
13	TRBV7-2	ASSLVGSGPYEQY
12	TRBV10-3	AIRDSATNEKLF
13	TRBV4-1	ASSPLDLSNEKLF
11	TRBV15	ATSRANEETQY
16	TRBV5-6	ASSSGLQALGRNQPQH
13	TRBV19	ASSHYQGVHYEQY
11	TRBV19	ASSISGGGTQY
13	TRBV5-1	ASVPGTSGSLEQF
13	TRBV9	ASSVDHGGYYGYT
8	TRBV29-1	SGKTETQY
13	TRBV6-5	ASSYSRGVNNEQF
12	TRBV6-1	ASSELGADGEAF
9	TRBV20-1	SASRVREQF
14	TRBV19	ASSTDLGTSGAEQF
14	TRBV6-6	ASSYGGTGKEDTQY
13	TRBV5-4	ASSLGGRGRSEDF
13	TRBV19	ASSIFLAGGNEQY
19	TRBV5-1	ASSFPAEGRHGTRFINEQF
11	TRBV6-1	ASRGQVGTEAF
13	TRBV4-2	ASSHLNAGEDTQY
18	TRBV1	TSSQIDLDGQGAHNYGYT
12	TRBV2	ASSRTELHEKLF
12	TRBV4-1	ASSQDRTGYGYT
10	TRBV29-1	SVEEGEYEQY